These 9 T cell receptor beta chains originate from one sample sequenced in a study of blood T cell repertoires in COVID-19. This table comes from immunoSEQ multiplex PCR, and its TCRdb copy is limited to in-frame clones, with some not included. The sample holds 120,000 to 150,000 clones, approximately 84% seen once. The specimen was peripheral blood. The receptors here all came from a human donor with acute or convalescent COVID-19. The donor label of this sample is uncertain.

This sequence joins TRBV12-3 or TRBV12-4 and TRBJ1-2; 8 bases are a match to TRBD1. The junction had 4 bases not matched to a gene; V was cut back by 5 bases and J by 5 bases. The CDR3 totals 13 residues. CDR3 bases: TGTGCCAGCAGTCTACGACAGGGGTATGGCTACACCTTC. This codes for CASSLRQGYGYTF.

This clone was seen a few times. This chain joins TRBV7-9 and TRBJ1-3, with 7 bases matching TRBD1. CDR3 length: 16 residues. Looked up from germline, CDR1 is SEHNR and CDR2 is FQNEAQ (reference sequence). V trimming: 1 base; J trimming: 3 bases; junction bases outside the gene matches: 6. The CDR3 nucleotides read TGTGCCAGCAGCTTAGACAGGGGAACATTTGGAAACACCATATATTTT. As protein: CASSLDRGTFGNTIYF.

The chain has TRBV5-5 and TRBJ1-6, with 10 bases that match TRBD1. V shed 4 bases, J shed 12 bases, and the junction held 10 bases outside the gene matches. CDR1 and CDR2 from the germline V gene are SGHKS and YYEKEE (reference sequence). The CDR3 has 15 amino acids. CDR3 in amino acids: CASSLGTGDWEPLHF. The CDR3, as DNA: TGTGCCAGCAGCCTGGGGACAGGGGATTGGGAACCCCTCCACTTT.

The chain links TRBV6-5 to TRBJ1-1, with D possibly TRBD1 on 6 matching bases. Trimming shortened V by 5 bases and J by 6 bases, and 13 bases separated the two germline ends. CDR1 is MNHEY and CDR2 is SVGAGI in the germline V gene. The CDR3 runs to 13 residues. The CDR3 DNA is TGTGCCAGCAGTCCTACAGGGACCGCTGAAGCTTTCTTT. It yields the protein CASSPTGTAEAFF.

The rearrangement joins TRBV3-1 (or the pseudogene TRBV3-2) to TRBJ2-5; TRBD1 matches 9 bases. The ends lost 4 bases at V and 4 bases at J; junction bases unmatched: 7. This CDR3 has 15 amino acids. CDR1 and CDR2 (germline): LGHDT, YNNKEL (reference sequence). The CDR3 region has the DNA TGTGCCAGCAGCCGAGTACCGGGACAGGGAGAGACCCAGTACTTC. As protein: CASSRVPGQGETQYF.

This clone was found a few times. The rearrangement uses TRBV6-5 and TRBJ1-2, with TRBD1 matching over 10 bases. Germline lookup yields CDR1 MNHEY and CDR2 SVGAGI. This CDR3 has 14 residues. V dropped 2 bases and J dropped 5; count of bases not matched to a gene: 2. CDR3 sequence (DNA): TGTGCCAGCAGTTACCGGGACAGGGGATATGGCTACACCTTC. This sequence encodes CASSYRDRGYGYTF.

The chain recombines TRBV2 with TRBJ2-5, with a possible D match to TRBD1 (6 bases). Looked up from germline, CDR1 is SNHLY and CDR2 is FYNNEI. This CDR3 contains 15 residues. Between the trimmed V and J ends, which lost 6 bases and 2 bases, there was a span of 16 bases. CDR3: CASRQTGTNQETQYF. The CDR3 DNA reads TGTGCCAGCAGACAGACCGGGACAAATCAAGAGACCCAGTACTTC.

The chain carries TRBV11-3 and TRBJ2-4, with TRBD2 as a possible D gene (6 bases). Trimming stripped 6 bases from V and 0 bases from J, with 9 bases between. Germline assignment: CDR1 SGHNT and CDR2 YENEEA. The CDR3 has 14 residues. Written as DNA, the CDR3 is TGTGCCAGCAGTCTCGGGGGAGCCAAAAACATTCAGTACTTC. It specifies CASSLGGAKNIQYF.

V gene TRBV30 combines with J gene TRBJ2-7; tentatively, D is TRBD1 (5 bases). V shed 3 bases and J shed 2 bases, with 14 bases lying between them. The CDR3 extends over 14 amino acids. CDR1 GTSNPN and CDR2 SVGIG come from the germline V gene (reference sequence). The DNA of the CDR3 is TGTGCCTGGAGGCACTACACAGGTACCTACGAGCAGTACTTC. Protein sequence: CAWRHYTGTYEQYF.